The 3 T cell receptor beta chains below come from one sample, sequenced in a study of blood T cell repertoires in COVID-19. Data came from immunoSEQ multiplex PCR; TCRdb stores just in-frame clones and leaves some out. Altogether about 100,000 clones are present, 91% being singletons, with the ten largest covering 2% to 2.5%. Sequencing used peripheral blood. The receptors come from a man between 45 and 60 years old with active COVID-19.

CDR3 sequence (DNA): TGTGCCAGCAGCCCAGACAAGGTTCCCTACGAGCAGTACTTC. Protein: CASSPDKVPYEQYF. The rearrangement uses TRBV7-9 and TRBJ2-7; D uncertain. Germline CDR1 is SEHNR and CDR2 is FQNEAQ (reference sequence). The CDR3 is made up of 14 amino acids. V was cut by 5 bases and J by 2 bases, with 13 bases left in between.

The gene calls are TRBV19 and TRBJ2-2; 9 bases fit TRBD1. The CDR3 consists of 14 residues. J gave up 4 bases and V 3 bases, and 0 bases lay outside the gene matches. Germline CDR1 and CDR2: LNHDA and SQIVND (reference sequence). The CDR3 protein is CASSMTGGTGELFF. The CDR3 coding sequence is TGTGCCAGTAGTATGACAGGGGGCACCGGGGAGCTGTTTTTT.

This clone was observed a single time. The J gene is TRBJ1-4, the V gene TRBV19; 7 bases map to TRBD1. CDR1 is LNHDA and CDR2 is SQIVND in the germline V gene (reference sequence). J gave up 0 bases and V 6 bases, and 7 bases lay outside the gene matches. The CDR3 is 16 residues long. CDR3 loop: CASRGQKLSTNEKLFF. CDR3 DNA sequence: TGTGCCAGTAGGGGACAGAAACTTTCAACTAATGAAAAACTGTTTTTT.